This T cell receptor (beta chain) emerged from a study of blood T cell repertoires in COVID-19 (TCRdb year 2020). Concerning the study at large: Samples covering the acute and convalescent phases of COVID-19 were provided by collaborators in the United States, Italy and Spain. The repertoires were made available in a free public database intended to serve as a resource for research on the immune response to SARS-CoV-2. Where available, HLA class I and class II types were taken from metadata supplied by the sample provider and were not determined by assay-based typing. The material from the prospective study consisted of cDNA or gDNA derived from T cells, B-cell-depleted T cells, or PBMCs. Nearly every sample came with metadata listing a de-identified subject ID, COVID-19 status, age in years and sex. The samples were drawn from the first 160 participants of the ongoing ImmuneRACE study and from over 950 subjects provided by 6 global collaborators. Deeply sampled blood TCRbeta repertoires from subjects exposed to, actively infected with, or recovered from COVID-19 were included in the dataset. Beyond this particular receptor, the publication reports: The amount of clinical and demographic metadata varied by source and participant and was provided uncurated.

In the prospective study, participants were about 18 to 89 years old, resided in about 25 geographic areas of the United States, and were enrolled through a virtual design. In the prospective study, participants were assigned to cohorts based on the clinical history participants reported in a screening survey and a study questionnaire. Mobile phlebotomists in the prospective study collected whole blood, serum and a nasopharyngeal or oropharyngeal swab from every participant. Additional blood draws and questionnaires over an approximately 2-month period could optionally be provided by prospective study participants. Blood samples from the prospective study were shipped frozen or at room temperature prior to DNA extraction. The CDR1 and CDR2 encoded by the germline V gene (reference sequence) are GTSNPN and SVGIG. V is pared back by 1 base and J by 7 bases, with 16 bases lying between the germline termini. Reading from cysteine to phenylalanine, the CDR3 counts 14 amino acids. Left in the record is the CDR3 DNA by itself, 42 bases read in frame from the first base.

To note about this clone: This receptor's antigen is unknown. Per-nucleotide qualities are absent, and no much larger clonotype sits a single base away.

TCRbeta CDR3 regions were amplified from genomic DNA by means of the immunoSEQ Assay, a bias-controlled multiplex PCR. In the source study's methods: Nucleated cell counts per sample were estimated from amplification of reference gene primers within the assay. To quantify the absolute abundance of each unique TCRbeta CDR3 rearrangement, sequence reads were collapsed and filtered. For each sample, productive Simpson clonality was calculated as the square root of Simpson's diversity index over productive rearrangements. TCRdb re-hosts the immuneACCESS table, in-frame sequences only. Its copies lack some clones; in the studies checked, an unresolved V gene accounts for under half of them, and the cause for the rest is not known. V, J and clone size derive from that table, while D and trimming were established from the DNA sequence. Present in this sample are over 200,000 clones, about nine tenths of which were seen just once. About a tenth of the sample lies in the top ten.

This chain joins TRBV30 to TRBJ1-2; no confident D gene assignment can be made. The sample was PBMCs or T cells enriched from blood (not recorded which). This sequence originates from a man in his late teens or twenties with acute COVID-19. CDR3 reads: CAWSAATRSLGYTF. The sequenced DNA: TGTGCCTGGAGTGCCGCGACAAGGTCGCTTGGCTACACCTTC.